This paragraph covers one T cell receptor (beta chain) sequence. Its specificity is not known. This record comes from a study of CD8 T cells in Susac syndrome. Looking at the study overall: Among the sequenced Susac syndrome patients, roughly 6 had active disease while eight or nine were in remission.

Negative isolation yielded CD8+ and CD4+ T cells; FACS enriched TEMRA cells. Random hexamers were used to reverse transcribe the RNA input (roughly 0.5 to 1 ug). The CDR3 of TCR beta was amplified by immunoSEQ multiplex PCR across 54 Vbeta and 13 Jbeta. TCRdb called the immunoSEQ multiplex PCR reads again in MiXCR, with one record for every CDR3 protein. Of over 100,000 distinct CDR3 sequences in the sample, around 94% are singletons; the top ten hold around 0.28%. The CDR3 loop spans 10 amino acids. V dropped 4 bases and J dropped 5 bases, with 6 bases sitting between them. The germline gives CDR1 SQVTM, CDR2 ANQGSEA. Study conclusions and caveats: Susac CD8+ cells expanded clonally the most in TEMRA cells and in active patients.

This receptor was obtained from a human donor with Susac syndrome. Sequenced: CD8+ T cells from PBMCs. The chain recombines TRBV29-1 with TRBJ2-7; D gene ambiguous. For the CDR3, the DNA is TGCAGCGTTGTGACTGACGAGCAGTACTTC. Its translation is CSVVTDEQYF.